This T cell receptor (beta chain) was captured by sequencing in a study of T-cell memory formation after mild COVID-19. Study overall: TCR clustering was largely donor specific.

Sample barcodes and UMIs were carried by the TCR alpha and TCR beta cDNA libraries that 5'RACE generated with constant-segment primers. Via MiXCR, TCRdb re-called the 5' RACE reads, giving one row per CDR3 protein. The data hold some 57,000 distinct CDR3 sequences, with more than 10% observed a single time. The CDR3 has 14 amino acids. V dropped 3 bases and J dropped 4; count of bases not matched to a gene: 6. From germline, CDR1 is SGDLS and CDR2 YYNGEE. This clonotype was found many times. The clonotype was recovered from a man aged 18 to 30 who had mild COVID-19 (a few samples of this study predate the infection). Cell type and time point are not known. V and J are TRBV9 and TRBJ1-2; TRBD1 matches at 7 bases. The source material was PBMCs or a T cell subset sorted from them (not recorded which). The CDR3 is CASSGTGAGYGYTF. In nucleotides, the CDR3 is TGTGCCAGCAGCGGCACAGGGGCCGGCTATGGCTACACCTTC.